This T cell receptor beta chain was captured by sequencing in a study of blood T cell repertoires in COVID-19. Background on the study: The study drew acute and convalescent COVID-19 samples from the United States, Italy and Spain. From T cells, B-cell-depleted T cells, or PBMCs came the material, which was cDNA or gDNA.

Authors' methods: Amplifying reference gene primers gave estimates of nucleated cell counts. Sequenced by immunoSEQ multiplex PCR; TCRdb stores in-frame clones only, minus some. From that table come the V and J calls and clone size; the DNA was used to work out D and trimming. Of 95,000 to 150,000 clones in the sample, 75% to 90% are singletons; the top ten hold about 4.5%. This CDR3 is built from 15 residues. The V end was cut by 3 bases, the J end by 0 bases, with 11 bases between. CDR1 and CDR2 (germline): SEHNR, FQNEAQ (reference sequence). The J gene is TRBJ1-2, the V gene TRBV7-9, with a tentative D call TRBD1 (6 bases). This TCR was recovered from a man in his forties with acute or convalescent COVID-19. The specimen sequenced was peripheral blood. CDR3 amino acids: CASSFMTGSNYGYTF. CDR3 DNA sequence: TGTGCCAGCAGCTTTATGACAGGTTCTAACTATGGCTACACCTTC.